Listed here is a single T cell receptor (beta chain). The antigen is not known. The CDR3 loop spans 18 amino acids. Trimming took 0 bases from V and 6 from J; bases not matched to a gene: 13. Per germline, CDR1 MNHEY and CDR2 SVGEGT. The entry originates in a study of T-cell memory formation after mild COVID-19. Study-wide points: Pre-infection memory showed some responding clones, and this suggested that cross-reactive memory joined.

Each CDR3 protein is one row after TCRdb ran MiXCR on the 5' RACE reads. Altogether approximately 340,000 distinct CDR3 sequences are present, 15% to 20% being singletons, with the ten largest covering about 22%. This receptor was identified in a man younger than 30 who had mild COVID-19 (a few samples of this study predate the infection). Cell type and time point are not known. Material: PBMCs or a T cell subset sorted from them (not recorded which). J is TRBJ1-5 and V is TRBV6-2 or TRBV6-3; 8 nucleotides match TRBD1. The chain's CDR3 is CASSYSTGEDRVGQPQHF. In DNA, the CDR3 is TGTGCCAGCAGTTACTCGACAGGAGAGGACAGGGTCGGTCAGCCCCAGCATTTT.